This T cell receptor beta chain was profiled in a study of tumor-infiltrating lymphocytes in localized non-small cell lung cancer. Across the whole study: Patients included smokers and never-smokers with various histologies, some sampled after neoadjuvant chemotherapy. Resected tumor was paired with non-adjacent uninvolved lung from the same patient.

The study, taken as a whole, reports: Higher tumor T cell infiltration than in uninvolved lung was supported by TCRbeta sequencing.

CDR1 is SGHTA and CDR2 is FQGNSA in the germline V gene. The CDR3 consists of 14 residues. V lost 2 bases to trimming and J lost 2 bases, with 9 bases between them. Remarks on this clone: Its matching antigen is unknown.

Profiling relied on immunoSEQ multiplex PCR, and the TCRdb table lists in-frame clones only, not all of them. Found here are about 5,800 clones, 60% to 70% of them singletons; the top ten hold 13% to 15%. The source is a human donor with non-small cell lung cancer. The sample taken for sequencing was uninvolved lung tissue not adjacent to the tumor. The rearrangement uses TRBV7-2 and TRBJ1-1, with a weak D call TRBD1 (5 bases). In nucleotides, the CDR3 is TGTGCCAGCAGCTTATTGGGGCATAACACTGAAGCTTTCTTT. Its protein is CASSLLGHNTEAFF.